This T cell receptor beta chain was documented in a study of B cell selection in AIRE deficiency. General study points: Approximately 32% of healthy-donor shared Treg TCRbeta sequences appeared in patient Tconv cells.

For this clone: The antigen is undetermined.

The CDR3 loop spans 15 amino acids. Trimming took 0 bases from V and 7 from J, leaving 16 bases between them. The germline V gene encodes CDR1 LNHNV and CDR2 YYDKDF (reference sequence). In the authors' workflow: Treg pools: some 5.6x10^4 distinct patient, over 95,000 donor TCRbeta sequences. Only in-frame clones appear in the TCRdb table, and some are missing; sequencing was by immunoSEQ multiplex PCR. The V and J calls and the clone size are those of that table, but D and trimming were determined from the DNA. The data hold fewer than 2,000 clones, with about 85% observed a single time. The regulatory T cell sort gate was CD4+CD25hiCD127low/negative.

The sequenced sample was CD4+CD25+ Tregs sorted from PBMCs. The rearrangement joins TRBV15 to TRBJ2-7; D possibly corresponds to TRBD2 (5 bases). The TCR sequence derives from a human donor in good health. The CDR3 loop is CATSRDGRTGIEQYF. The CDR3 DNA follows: TGTGCCACCAGCAGAGATGGGCGGACGGGGATTGAGCAGTACTTC.